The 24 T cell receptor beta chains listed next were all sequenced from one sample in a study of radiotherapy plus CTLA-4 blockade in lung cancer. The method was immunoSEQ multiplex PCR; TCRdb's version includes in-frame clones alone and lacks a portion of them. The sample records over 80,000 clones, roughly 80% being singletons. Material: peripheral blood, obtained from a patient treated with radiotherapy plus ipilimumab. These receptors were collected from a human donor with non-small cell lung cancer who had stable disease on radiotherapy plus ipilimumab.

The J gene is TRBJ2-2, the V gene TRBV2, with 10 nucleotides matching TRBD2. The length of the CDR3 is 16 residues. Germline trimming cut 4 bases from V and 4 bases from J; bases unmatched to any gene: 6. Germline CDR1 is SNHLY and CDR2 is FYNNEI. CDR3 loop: CASSVIAGGSTGELFF. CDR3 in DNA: TGTGCCAGCAGTGTTATAGCGGGGGGTAGCACCGGGGAGCTGTTTTTT.

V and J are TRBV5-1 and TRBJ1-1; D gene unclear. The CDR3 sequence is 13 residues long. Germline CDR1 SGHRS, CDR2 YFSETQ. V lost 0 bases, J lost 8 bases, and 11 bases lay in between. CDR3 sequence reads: CASSLAGRSEAFF. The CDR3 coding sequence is TGCGCCAGCAGCTTGGCCGGGCGTTCAGAAGCTTTCTTT.

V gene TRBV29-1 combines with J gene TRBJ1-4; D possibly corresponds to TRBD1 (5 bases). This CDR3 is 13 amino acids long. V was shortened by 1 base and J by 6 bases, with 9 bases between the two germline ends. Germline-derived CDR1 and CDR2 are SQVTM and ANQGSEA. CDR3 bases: TGCAGCGTTGAAGTAGGGGAGGATGAAAAACTGTTTTTT. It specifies CSVEVGEDEKLFF.

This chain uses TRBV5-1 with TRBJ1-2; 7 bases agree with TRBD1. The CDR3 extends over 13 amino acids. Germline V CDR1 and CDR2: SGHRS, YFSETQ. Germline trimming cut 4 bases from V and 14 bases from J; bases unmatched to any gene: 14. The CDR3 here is CASSPGTAEAKTF. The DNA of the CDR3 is TGCGCCAGCAGCCCAGGGACAGCAGAGGCTAAAACCTTC.

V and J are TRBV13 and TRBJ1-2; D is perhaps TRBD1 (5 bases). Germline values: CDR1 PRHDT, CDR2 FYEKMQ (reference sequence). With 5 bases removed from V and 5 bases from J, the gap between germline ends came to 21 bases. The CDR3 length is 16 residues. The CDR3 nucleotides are TGTGCCAGCAGCATCCGACGGGACCAATTGGGGTATGGCTACACCTTC. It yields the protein CASSIRRDQLGYGYTF.

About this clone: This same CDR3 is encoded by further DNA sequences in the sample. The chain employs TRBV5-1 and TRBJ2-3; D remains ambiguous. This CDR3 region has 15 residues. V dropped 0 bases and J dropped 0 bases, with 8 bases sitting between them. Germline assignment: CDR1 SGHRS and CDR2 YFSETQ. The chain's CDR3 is CASSLASTSTDTQYF. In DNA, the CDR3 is TGCGCCAGCAGCTTGGCCTCTACTAGCACAGATACGCAGTATTTT.

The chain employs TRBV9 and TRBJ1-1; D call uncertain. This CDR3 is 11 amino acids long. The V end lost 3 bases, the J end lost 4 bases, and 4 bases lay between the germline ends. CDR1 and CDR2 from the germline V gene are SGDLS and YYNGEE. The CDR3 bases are TGTGCCAGCAGCGCGGGCACTGAAGCTTTCTTT. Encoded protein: CASSAGTEAFF.

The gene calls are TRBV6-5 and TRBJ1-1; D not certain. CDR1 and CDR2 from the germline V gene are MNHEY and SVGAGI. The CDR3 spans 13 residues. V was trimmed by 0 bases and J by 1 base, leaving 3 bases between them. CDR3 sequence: CASSYSKNTEAFF. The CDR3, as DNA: TGTGCCAGCAGTTACTCGAAGAACACTGAAGCTTTCTTT.

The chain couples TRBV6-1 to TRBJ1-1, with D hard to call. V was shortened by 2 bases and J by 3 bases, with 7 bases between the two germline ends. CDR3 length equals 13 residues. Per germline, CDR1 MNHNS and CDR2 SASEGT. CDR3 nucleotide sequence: TGTGCCAGCAGTGAAACTGAGGACACTGAAGCTTTCTTT. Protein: CASSETEDTEAFF.

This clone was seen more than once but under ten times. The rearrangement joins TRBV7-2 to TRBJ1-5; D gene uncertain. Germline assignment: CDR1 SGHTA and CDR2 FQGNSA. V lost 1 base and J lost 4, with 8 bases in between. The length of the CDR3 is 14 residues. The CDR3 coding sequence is TGTGCCAGCAGCTTAGGAGGGAGGAATCAGCCCCAGCATTTT. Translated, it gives CASSLGGRNQPQHF.

The CDR3 reads CATSRDVRAYNEQFF. CDR3 sequence (DNA): TGTGCCACCAGCAGAGATGTCCGGGCGTACAATGAGCAGTTCTTC. The chain has TRBV15 and TRBJ2-1; D is uncertain. The V gene lost 0 bases and the J gene lost 4 bases, with 10 bases spanning the gap. The CDR3 covers 15 residues. Germline-derived CDR1 and CDR2 are LNHNV and YYDKDF (reference sequence).

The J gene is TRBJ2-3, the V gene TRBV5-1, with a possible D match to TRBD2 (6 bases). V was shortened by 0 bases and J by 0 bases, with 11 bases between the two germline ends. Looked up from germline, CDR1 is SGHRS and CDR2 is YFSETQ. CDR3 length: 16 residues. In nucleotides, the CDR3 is TGCGCCAGCAGCTTGGCCCCGGGACTTAGCACAGATACGCAGTATTTT. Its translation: CASSLAPGLSTDTQYF.

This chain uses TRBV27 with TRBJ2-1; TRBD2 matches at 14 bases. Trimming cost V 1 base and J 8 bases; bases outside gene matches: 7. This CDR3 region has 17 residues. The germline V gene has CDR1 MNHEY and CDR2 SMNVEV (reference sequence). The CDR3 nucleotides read TGTGCCAGCAGTTTATACGGGACTAGCGGGAGATTCGATGAGCAGTTCTTC. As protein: CASSLYGTSGRFDEQFF.

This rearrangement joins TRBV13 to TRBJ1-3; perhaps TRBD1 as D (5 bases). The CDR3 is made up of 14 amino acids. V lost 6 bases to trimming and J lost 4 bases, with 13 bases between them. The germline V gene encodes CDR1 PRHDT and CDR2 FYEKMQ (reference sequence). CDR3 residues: CASRGRGAGNTIYF. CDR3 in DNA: TGTGCCAGCAGGGGGAGGGGAGCAGGAAACACCATATATTTT.

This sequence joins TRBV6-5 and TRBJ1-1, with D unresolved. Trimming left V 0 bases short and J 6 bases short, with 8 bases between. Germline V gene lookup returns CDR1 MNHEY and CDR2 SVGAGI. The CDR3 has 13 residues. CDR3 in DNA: TGTGCCAGCAGTTACTCGATAGGGTCTGAAGCTTTCTTT. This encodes CASSYSIGSEAFF.

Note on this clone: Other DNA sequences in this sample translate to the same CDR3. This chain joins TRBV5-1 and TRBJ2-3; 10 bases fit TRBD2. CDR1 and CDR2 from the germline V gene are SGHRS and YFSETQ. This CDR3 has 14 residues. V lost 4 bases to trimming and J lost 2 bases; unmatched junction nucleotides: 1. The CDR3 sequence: CASSLAGVTDTQYF. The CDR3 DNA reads TGCGCCAGCAGCCTAGCGGGAGTCACAGATACGCAGTATTTT.

As DNA, the CDR3 is TGTGCCAGCAGCTTAGGCAGGGGATCAGATACGCAGTATTTT. It translates to CASSLGRGSDTQYF. The gene calls are TRBV13 and TRBJ2-3; D is perhaps TRBD1 (6 bases). The CDR3 length is 14 residues. Per germline, CDR1 PRHDT and CDR2 FYEKMQ (reference sequence). Trimming took off 0 bases at V and 4 bases at J, with 8 bases between the two ends.

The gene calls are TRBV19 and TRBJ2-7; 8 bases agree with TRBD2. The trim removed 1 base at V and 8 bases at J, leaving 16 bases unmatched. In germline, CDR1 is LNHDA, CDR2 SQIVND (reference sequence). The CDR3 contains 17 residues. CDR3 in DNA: TGTGCCAGTAGTATAGTAAAACGACTAGCGTACCTACGACAGCAGTACTTC. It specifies CASSIVKRLAYLRQQYF.

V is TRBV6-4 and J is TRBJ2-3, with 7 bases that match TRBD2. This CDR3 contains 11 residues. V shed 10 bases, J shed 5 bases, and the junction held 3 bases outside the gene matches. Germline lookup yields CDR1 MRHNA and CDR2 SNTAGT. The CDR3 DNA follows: TGTGCCACCGCGGGGGAAGATACGCAGTATTTT. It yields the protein CATAGEDTQYF.

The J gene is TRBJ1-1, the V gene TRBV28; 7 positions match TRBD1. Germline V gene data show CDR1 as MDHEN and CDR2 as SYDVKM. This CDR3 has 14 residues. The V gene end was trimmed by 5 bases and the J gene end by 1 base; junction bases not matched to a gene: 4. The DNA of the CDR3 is TGTGCCAGCAGTGAACGGGACAGGAACACTGAAGCTTTCTTT. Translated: CASSERDRNTEAFF. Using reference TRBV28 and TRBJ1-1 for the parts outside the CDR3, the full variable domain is DVKVTQSSRYLVKRTGEKVFLECVQDMDHENMFWYRQDPGLGLRLIYFSYDVKMKEKGDIPEGYSVSREKKERFSLILESASTNQTSMYLCASSERDRNTEAFFGQGTRLTVV.

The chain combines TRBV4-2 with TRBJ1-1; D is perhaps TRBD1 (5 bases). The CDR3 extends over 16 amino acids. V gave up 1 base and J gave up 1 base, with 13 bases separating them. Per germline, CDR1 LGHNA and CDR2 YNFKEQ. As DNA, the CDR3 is TGTGCCAGCAGCCAAGGGGTCGACAGAGGGAACACTGAAGCTTTCTTT. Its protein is CASSQGVDRGNTEAFF.

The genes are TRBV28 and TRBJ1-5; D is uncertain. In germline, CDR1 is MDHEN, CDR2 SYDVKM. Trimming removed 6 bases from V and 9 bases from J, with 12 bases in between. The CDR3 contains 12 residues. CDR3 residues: CASRGSLGPQHF. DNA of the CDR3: TGTGCCAGCAGGGGGTCCCTGGGGCCCCAGCATTTT.

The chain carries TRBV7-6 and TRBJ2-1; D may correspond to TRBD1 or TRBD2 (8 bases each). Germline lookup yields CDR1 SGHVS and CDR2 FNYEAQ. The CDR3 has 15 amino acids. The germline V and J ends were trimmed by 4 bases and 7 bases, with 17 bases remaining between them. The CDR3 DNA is TGTGCCAGCAGCTACCGAGCGGGGGACAGGAATGAGCAGTTCTTC. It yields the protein CASSYRAGDRNEQFF.

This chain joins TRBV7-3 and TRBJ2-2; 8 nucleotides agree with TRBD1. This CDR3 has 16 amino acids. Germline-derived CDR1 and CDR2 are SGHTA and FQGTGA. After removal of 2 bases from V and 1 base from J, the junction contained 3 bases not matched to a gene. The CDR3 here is CASSLVGTGNTGELFF. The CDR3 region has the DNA TGTGCCAGCAGCTTAGTGGGGACAGGGAACACCGGGGAGCTGTTTTTT.